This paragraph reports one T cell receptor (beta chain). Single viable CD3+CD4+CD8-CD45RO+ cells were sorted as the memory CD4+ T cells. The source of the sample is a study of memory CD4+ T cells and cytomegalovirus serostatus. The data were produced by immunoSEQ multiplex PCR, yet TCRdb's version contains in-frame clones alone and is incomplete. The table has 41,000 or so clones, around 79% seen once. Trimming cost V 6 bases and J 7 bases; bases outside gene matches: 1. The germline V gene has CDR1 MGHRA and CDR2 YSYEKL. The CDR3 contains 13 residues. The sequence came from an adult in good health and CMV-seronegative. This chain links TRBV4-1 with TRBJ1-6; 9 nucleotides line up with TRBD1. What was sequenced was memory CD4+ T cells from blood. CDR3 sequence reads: CASRGQGNSPLHF. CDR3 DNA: TGCGCCAGCAGGGGACAGGGAAATTCACCCCTCCACTTT.